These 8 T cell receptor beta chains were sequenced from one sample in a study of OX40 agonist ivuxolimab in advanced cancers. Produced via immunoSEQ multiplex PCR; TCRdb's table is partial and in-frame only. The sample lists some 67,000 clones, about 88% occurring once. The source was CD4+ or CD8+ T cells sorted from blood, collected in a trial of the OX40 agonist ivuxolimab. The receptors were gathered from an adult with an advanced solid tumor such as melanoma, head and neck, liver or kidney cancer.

CDR3 residues: CASSQQPGQGLDTQYF. DNA for the CDR3: TGCGCCAGCAGCCAGCAACCGGGACAGGGGTTGGATACGCAGTATTTT. The gene calls are TRBV4-1 and TRBJ2-3, with TRBD1 matching 10 bases. Losses at the gene ends were 3 bases for V and 6 bases for J; bases not matched to a gene: 9. Germline lookup yields CDR1 MGHRA and CDR2 YSYEKL. The CDR3 loop spans 16 amino acids.

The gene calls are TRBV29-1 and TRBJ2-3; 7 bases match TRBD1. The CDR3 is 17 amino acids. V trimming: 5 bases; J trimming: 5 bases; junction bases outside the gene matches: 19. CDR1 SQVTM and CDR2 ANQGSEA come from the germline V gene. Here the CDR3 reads CSVIRDSARRPRDTQYF. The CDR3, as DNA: TGCAGCGTTATCCGGGACAGCGCTAGGCGCCCCAGAGATACGCAGTATTTT.

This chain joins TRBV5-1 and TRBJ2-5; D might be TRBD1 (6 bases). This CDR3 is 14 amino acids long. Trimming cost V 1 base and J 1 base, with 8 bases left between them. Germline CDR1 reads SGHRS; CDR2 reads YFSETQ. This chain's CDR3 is CASSLQGIQETQYF. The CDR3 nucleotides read TGCGCCAGCAGCTTGCAGGGGATCCAAGAGACCCAGTACTTC. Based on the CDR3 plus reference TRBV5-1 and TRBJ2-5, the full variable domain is KAGVTQTPRYLIKTRGQQVTLSCSPISGHRSVSWYQQTPGQGLQFLFEYFSETQRNKGNFPGRFSGRQFSNSRSEMNVSTLELGDSALYLCASSLQGIQETQYFGPGTRLLVL.

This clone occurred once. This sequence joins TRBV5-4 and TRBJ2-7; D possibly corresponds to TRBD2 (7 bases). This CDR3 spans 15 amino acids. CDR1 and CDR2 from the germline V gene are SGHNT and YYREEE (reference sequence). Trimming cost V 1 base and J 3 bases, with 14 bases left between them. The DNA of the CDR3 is TGTGCCAGCAGCTTGAGCAGCGGGGACATCTACGAGCAGTACTTC. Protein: CASSLSSGDIYEQYF.

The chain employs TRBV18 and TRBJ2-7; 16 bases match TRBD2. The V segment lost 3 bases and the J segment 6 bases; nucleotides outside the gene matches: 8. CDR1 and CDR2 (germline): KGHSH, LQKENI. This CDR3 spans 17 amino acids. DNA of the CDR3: TGTGCCAGCTCACCTCCCGGGACTAGCGGGAGGGCCGGCGAGCAGTACTTC. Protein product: CASSPPGTSGRAGEQYF.

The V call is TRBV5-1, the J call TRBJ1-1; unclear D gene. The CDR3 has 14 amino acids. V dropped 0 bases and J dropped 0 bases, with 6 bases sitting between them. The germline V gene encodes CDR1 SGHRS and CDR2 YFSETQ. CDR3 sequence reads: CASSLEPMNTEAFF. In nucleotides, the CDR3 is TGCGCCAGCAGCTTGGAACCCATGAACACTGAAGCTTTCTTT.

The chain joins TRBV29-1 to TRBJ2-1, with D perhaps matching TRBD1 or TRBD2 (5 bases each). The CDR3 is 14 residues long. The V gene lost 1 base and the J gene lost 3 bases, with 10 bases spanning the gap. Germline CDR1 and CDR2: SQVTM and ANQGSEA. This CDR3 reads CSVEGGIYYNEQFF. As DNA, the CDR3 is TGCAGCGTTGAAGGGGGGATATACTACAATGAGCAGTTCTTC.

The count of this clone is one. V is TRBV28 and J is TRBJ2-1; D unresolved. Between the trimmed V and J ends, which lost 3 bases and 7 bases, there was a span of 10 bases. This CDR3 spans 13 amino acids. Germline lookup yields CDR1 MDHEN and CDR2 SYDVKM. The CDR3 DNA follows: TGTGCCAGCAGTTTCCTAGTAGGGAATGAGCAGTTCTTC. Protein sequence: CASSFLVGNEQFF.